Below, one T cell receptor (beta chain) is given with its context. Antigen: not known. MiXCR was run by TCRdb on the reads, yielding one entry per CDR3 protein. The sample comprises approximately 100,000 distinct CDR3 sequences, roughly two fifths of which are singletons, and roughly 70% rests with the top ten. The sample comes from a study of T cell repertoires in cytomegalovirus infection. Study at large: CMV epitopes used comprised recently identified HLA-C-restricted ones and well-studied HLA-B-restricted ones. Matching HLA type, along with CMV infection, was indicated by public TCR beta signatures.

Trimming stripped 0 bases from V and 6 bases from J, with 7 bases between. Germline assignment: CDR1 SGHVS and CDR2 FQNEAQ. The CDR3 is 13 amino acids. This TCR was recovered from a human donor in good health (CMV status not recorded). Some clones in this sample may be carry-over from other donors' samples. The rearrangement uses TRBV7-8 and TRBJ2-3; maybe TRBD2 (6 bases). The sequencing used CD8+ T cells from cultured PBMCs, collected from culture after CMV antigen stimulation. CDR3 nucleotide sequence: TGTGCCAGCAGCTTAGCGGCGGGGGATACGCAGTATTTT. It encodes CASSLAAGDTQYF.